This TCR beta chain was documented in a study of tumor-infiltrating lymphocytes in primary liver carcinoma. Study-wide context: Sequenced samples came back with roughly 3.5 to 7.5 million productive TCRbeta reads, and the counts looked alike across tissue types.

About this clonotype: Antigen unknown.

The germline CDR1 and CDR2 sequences are MDHEN and SYDVKM. The CDR3 has 14 amino acids. V was cut by 4 bases and J by 3 bases, with 10 bases left in between. Total RNA (roughly 0.45 ug) served as template for TCR beta cDNA synthesis primed by a constant-region primer. Investigators got TCR beta libraries out of three nested multiplex PCR rounds, done with slightly modified ARM-PCR. Rounds one and two of PCR, each of about 10 cycles, were primed with TRBV1-TRBV30 forward primers and a C-beta reverse primer. TCRdb passed the multiplex PCR reads through MiXCR, listing each CDR3 protein once. The table shows 180,000 or so distinct CDR3 sequences, with 50% to 75% occurring only once. Study observations and caveats: Bulk unsorted sampling precluded comparing CD4+ and CD8+ repertoires. In tumor-adjacent and tumor-blood pairs, overlap was lower than in tumor region pairs.

Out of unsorted whole blood came the blood RNA, and germline DNA was extracted as well. The TCR originated in a middle-aged man with primary liver carcinoma and hepatitis B virus infection. The rearrangement links TRBV28 to TRBJ1-5; D not certain. The sequenced material came from peripheral blood. The CDR3 bases are TGTGCCAGCAGTTCTGTGGACTACAATCAGCCCCAGCATTTT. It is translated as CASSSVDYNQPQHF.